This T cell receptor (beta chain) was identified in a study of blood T cells in healthy people across ages. Through a sample-barcoded 5' primer and a J-beta primer mix, a second PCR was run for about 6 to 11 cycles. Through a template-switch adaptor with 12 random nucleotides, each cDNA molecule received a tag. Using its own MiXCR run on the 5' RACE reads, TCRdb lists one record per CDR3 protein. The sample consists of roughly 1,100,000 distinct CDR3 sequences, 20% to 25% of them appearing once. There are 15 residues in the CDR3. The V and J ends lost 2 bases and 2 bases respectively, with 13 bases between them. The sample also formed part of further work on T cells of mothers and their children.

The V gene is TRBV12-3 or TRBV12-4, the J gene TRBJ2-7; D is possibly TRBD1 (6 bases). Sequencing was carried out using blood. The TCR originated in a girl aged 2-10 years in good health. CDR3 sequence (DNA): TGTGCCAGCAGTTTAAATACAGGGCGCGCCTACGAGCAGTACTTC. Amino acid sequence: CASSLNTGRAYEQYF.